The rows below give T cell receptor beta chains drawn from one sample of a study. TCRdb re-derived calls from the 5' RACE reads in MiXCR, one entry per CDR3 protein. Of 35,000 to 50,000 distinct CDR3 sequences listed, less than 35% are singletons. Material: memory CD4+ T cells sorted from a lymph node. All receptors come from a female donor with breast cancer. The CDR3 runs from the conserved cysteine through the conserved F or W. D genes are given only for firm matches. Only some rows state a clone size, as once, few, many or a class for expanded clones.

V gene,CDR3 length,D gene,clone size,J gene,CDR3 protein,CDR3 DNA
TRBV24-1,14,TRBD1,few,TRBJ1-2,CATSEAGGNYGYTF,TGTGCCACCAGTGAGGCAGGGGGCAACTATGGCTACACCTTC
TRBV20-1,14,TRBD2,once,TRBJ2-3,CSARSGRRPDTQYF,TGCAGTGCTAGAAGCGGGAGAAGGCCAGATACGCAGTATTTT
TRBV20-1,15,TRBD2,.,TRBJ2-3,CSARRLAGAPDTQYF,TGCAGTGCTAGGCGCCTAGCGGGCGCCCCGGATACGCAGTATTTT
TRBV7-2,12,.,.,TRBJ1-6,CASSSFYSPLHF,TGTGCCAGCAGCTCTTTTTACTCACCCCTCCACTTT
TRBV6-2/TRBV6-3,15,.,.,TRBJ2-2,CASRFPGQNTGELFF,TGTGCCAGCAGATTTCCGGGACAAAACACCGGGGAGCTGTTTTTT
TRBV7-9,12,.,few,TRBJ1-5,CASGTGNQPQHF,TGTGCCAGCGGTACGGGCAATCAGCCCCAGCATTTT
TRBV7-2,15,.,once,TRBJ2-2,CASQTGTENTGELFF,TGTGCCAGCCAAACCGGGACGGAGAACACCGGGGAGCTGTTTTTT
TRBV6-5,16,.,few,TRBJ2-7,CASSYSRDGGSYEQYF,TGTGCCAGCAGTTACTCTAGAGACGGCGGGTCCTACGAGCAGTACTTC
TRBV7-9,14,.,.,TRBJ2-7,CASSPSGQPMEQYF,TGTGCCAGCAGCCCTTCGGGACAACCTATGGAGCAGTACTTC
TRBV3-1,14,TRBD2,few,TRBJ2-7,CASSQGLESGEQYF,TGTGCCAGCAGCCAGGGACTAGAGTCGGGCGAGCAGTACTTC
TRBV7-3,15,.,many,TRBJ2-1,CASSLDYGRGNEQFF,TGTGCCAGCAGCTTAGATTACGGGCGCGGCAATGAGCAGTTCTTC
TRBV24-1,14,.,.,TRBJ2-1,CATSDLPGSNEQFF,TGTGCCACCAGTGATTTACCGGGTTCCAATGAGCAGTTCTTC
TRBV15,14,.,few,TRBJ2-5,CATSRAIFQETQYF,TGTGCCACCAGCAGAGCTATATTCCAAGAGACCCAGTACTTC
TRBV3-1,18,TRBD2,.,TRBJ2-7,CASSLTPGLAGGWYEQYF,TGTGCCAGCAGCCTTACCCCGGGACTAGCGGGGGGATGGTACGAGCAGTACTTC
TRBV6-2/TRBV6-3,13,.,.,TRBJ2-1,CASSEGPSNEQFF,TGTGCCAGCAGTGAGGGACCGAGCAATGAGCAGTTCTTC
TRBV6-5,13,TRBD1,.,TRBJ1-6,CASNDRGRDTLHF,TGTGCCAGCAACGACAGGGGGCGGGATACCCTCCACTTT
TRBV27,13,TRBD2,many,TRBJ2-7,CASSYKREGEQYF,TGTGCCAGCAGTTACAAGCGGGAGGGTGAGCAGTACTTC
TRBV5-6,16,TRBD1,few,TRBJ2-7,CASKTGTGYLGDEQYF,TGTGCCAGCAAGACCGGGACAGGGTATTTGGGGGACGAGCAGTACTTC
TRBV6-6,15,TRBD2,.,TRBJ2-5,CASSFEAGDQETQYF,TGTGCCAGCAGTTTCGAAGCGGGGGATCAAGAGACCCAGTACTTC
TRBV5-1,16,.,.,TRBJ2-2,CASSLRQGRNTGELFF,TGCGCCAGCAGCTTGAGGCAAGGCAGGAACACCGGGGAGCTGTTTTTT
TRBV28,13,TRBD1,.,TRBJ2-2,CASSHRTGRELFF,TGTGCCAGCAGCCACCGGACAGGTCGGGAGCTGTTTTTT
TRBV29-1,17,TRBD2,.,TRBJ2-2,CSVGGGSHQPNTGELFF,TGCAGCGTTGGGGGCGGGAGTCACCAGCCGAACACCGGGGAGCTGTTTTTT